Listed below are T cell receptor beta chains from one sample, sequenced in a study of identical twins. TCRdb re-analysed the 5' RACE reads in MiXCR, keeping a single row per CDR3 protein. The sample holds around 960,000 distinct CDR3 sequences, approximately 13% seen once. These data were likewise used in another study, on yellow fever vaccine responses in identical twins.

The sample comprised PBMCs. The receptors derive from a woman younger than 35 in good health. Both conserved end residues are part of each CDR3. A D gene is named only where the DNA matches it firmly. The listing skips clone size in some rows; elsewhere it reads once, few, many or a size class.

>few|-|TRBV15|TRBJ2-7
TGTGCCACCAGCACCCTAGGCAGTCCCGCGCAGCAGTACTTC
CATSTLGSPAQQYF
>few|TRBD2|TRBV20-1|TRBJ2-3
TGCAGTGCAGACCTAGCGGGGGAAAGCACAGATACGCAGTATTTT
CSADLAGESTDTQYF
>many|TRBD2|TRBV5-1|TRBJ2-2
TGCGCCAGCAGCTTGGGACTAGCATGGAACACCGGGGAGCTGTTTTTT
CASSLGLAWNTGELFF
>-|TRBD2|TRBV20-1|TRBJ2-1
TGCAGTGCTTCCTCACGGGCAGCTAGCGGGGGCCTCAATGAGCAGTTCTTC
CSASSRAASGGLNEQFF
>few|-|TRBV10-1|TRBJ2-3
TGCGCCAGCAGTGTCGACGGGACAGATACGCAGTATTTT
CASSVDGTDTQYF
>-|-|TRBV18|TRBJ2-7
TGTGCCAGCTCACCTTCCGGGACATCTTACGAGCAGTACTTC
CASSPSGTSYEQYF
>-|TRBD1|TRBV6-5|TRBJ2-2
TGTGCCAGCAGTTACTGGGGGACAGGGATCACCGGGGAGCTGTTTTTT
CASSYWGTGITGELFF
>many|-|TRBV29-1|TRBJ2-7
TGCAGCGCCATTGTCGAGGAGCCGGGACTCTCCTACGAGCAGTACTTC
CSAIVEEPGLSYEQYF
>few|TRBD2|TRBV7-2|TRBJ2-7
TGTGCCAGCAGCTCAACTGGAGGACTAGTCCACGAGCAGTACTTC
CASSSTGGLVHEQYF
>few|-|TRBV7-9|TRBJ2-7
TGTGCCAGCAGCCCCGGGGTGGGCAACCCCGAGCAGTACTTC
CASSPGVGNPEQYF
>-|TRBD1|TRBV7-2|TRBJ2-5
TGTGCCAGCAGCTCAAACCCAGGACAGGGATACGAGACCCAGTACTTC
CASSSNPGQGYETQYF
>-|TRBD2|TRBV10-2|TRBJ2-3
TGCGCCAGCAGTGAGCCCCTCCCTGCGGGAGGGAGCACAGATACGCAGTATTTT
CASSEPLPAGGSTDTQYF
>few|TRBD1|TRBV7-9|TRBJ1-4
TGTGCCAGCAGGGTGACAGGGGATAATGAAAAACTGTTTTTT
CASRVTGDNEKLFF
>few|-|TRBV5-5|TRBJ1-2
TGTGCCAGCAGCGAGACACCTAACTATGGCTACACCTTC
CASSETPNYGYTF
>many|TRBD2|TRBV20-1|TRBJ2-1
TGCAGTGCTAGAGATCCGGGACTAGGATACAATGAGCAGTTCTTC
CSARDPGLGYNEQFF
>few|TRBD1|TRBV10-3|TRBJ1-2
TGTGCCATCAGAACAGGGGGGAACTATGGCTACACCTTC
CAIRTGGNYGYTF
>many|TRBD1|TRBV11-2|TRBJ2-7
TGTGCCAGCAGCTCCGGGACAGGGGGATACGAGCAGTACTTC
CASSSGTGGYEQYF
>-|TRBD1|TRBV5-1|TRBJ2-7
TGCGCCAGCAGCTCGGGACAGGCAGAGTACGAGCAGTACTTC
CASSSGQAEYEQYF
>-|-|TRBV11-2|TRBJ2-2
TGTGCCAGCAGCTTTTCCAGATCGGGGTGGATGAACACCGGGGAGCTGTTTTTT
CASSFSRSGWMNTGELFF
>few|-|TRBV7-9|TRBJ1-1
TGTGCCAGCAGCTTATCGGGCTTTTTCAGTGAAGCTTTCTTT
CASSLSGFFSEAFF
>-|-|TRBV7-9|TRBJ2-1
TGTGCCAGCAGCTTAGAGGCCATGGTGGGAAATCTCGAGTTCTTC
CASSLEAMVGNLEFF
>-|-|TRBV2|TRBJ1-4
TGTGCCAGCAGTGCACGAACAACTAATGAAAAACTGTTTTTT
CASSARTTNEKLFF
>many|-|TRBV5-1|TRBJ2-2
TGCGCCAGCAGCCCACTCGGGTCCGCCGGGGAGCTGTTTTTT
CASSPLGSAGELFF